These 20 T cell receptor beta chains originate from one sample sequenced in a study of PD-L1 blockade in urothelial cancer. Assay: immunoSEQ multiplex PCR; the TCRdb copy retains only in-frame clones and omits some. The data show some 51,000 clones, with 88% seen just once and 2% to 3% held by the top ten. Sample time point: peripheral blood 6 weeks after treatment start. The specimen comprised PBMCs, sampled around atezolizumab (anti-PD-L1) treatment. The source is a man in his 60s with urothelial cancer.

Only one count was recorded for this clone. Here the CDR3 reads CASSTAGGRYTGELFF. The CDR3, as DNA: TGTGCCAGCAGCACCGCGGGGGGGCGCTACACCGGGGAGCTGTTTTTT. The chain is built from TRBV7-3 and TRBJ2-2; 9 bases fit TRBD2. The CDR3 loop spans 16 amino acids. The germline V gene has CDR1 SGHTA and CDR2 FQGTGA. The V gene end was trimmed by 5 bases and the J gene end by 3 bases; junction bases not matched to a gene: 7.

The gene calls are TRBV21-1 and TRBJ1-1. TRBV21-1 is assigned pseudogene status. This CDR3 is 12 amino acids long. The DNA of the CDR3 is TGTGCCAGCAGTGAGGGGAACACTGAAGCTTTCTTT. Amino acids: CASSEGNTEAFF.

This clone has a handful of counts. This chain connects TRBV10-3 to TRBJ1-1, with 8 bases lining up with TRBD1. This CDR3 region has 15 residues. The germline CDR1 and CDR2 sequences are ENHRY and SYGVKD. The ends lost 6 bases at V and 8 bases at J; junction bases unmatched: 14. The CDR3: CAIRDSGTGREEAFF. For the CDR3, the DNA is TGTGCCATCAGAGACTCTGGGACAGGCCGGGAGGAAGCTTTCTTT.

The chain employs TRBV19 and TRBJ2-5; 10 bases are a match to TRBD2. Per the germline V gene, CDR1 is LNHDA and CDR2 is SQIVND (reference sequence). CDR3 length: 15 amino acids. With 2 bases clipped from V and 6 bases from J, the junction kept 6 bases outside the gene matches. The DNA of the CDR3 is TGTGCCAGTAGTATAACCCTAGCGGGAGCGCAGACCCAGTACTTC. Amino acids: CASSITLAGAQTQYF. Supplemented by reference TRBV19 and TRBJ2-5, the full variable domain reads DGGITQSPKYLFRKEGQNVTLSCEQNLNHDAMYWYRQDPGQGLRLIYYSQIVNDFQKGDIAEGYSVSREKKESFPLTVTSAQKNPTAFYLCASSITLAGAQTQYFGPGTRLLVL.

The CDR3 nucleotides read TGTGCCAGCAGGGACAGGGCCCAACGCACCGGGGAGCTGTTTTTT. Protein: CASRDRAQRTGELFF. The chain is built from TRBV6-6 and TRBJ2-2; 8 nucleotides agree with TRBD1. Looked up from germline, CDR1 is MNHNY and CDR2 is SVGAGI (reference sequence). J lost 4 bases, V lost 6 bases, and 7 bases had no gene match. This CDR3 spans 15 amino acids.

This rearrangement joins TRBV14 to TRBJ2-7, with TRBD2 matching over 10 bases. With V trimmed by 0 bases and J by 0 bases, 8 bases remained unmatched. The CDR3 runs 18 residues. Per germline, CDR1 SGHDN and CDR2 FVKESK. The CDR3 sequence: CASSQDRLTSGISYEQYF. CDR3 sequence (DNA): TGTGCCAGCAGCCAAGATCGGTTAACTAGCGGGATCTCCTACGAGCAGTACTTC.

The chain carries TRBV19 and TRBJ1-4, with a possible D match to TRBD1 (5 bases). V was shortened by 5 bases and J by 12 bases, with 28 bases between the two germline ends. The CDR3 sequence is 17 residues long. Germline CDR1 is LNHDA and CDR2 is SQIVND (reference sequence). CDR3 bases: TGTGCCAGTAGTCGCAACCCAGGGCGCCGATTAGAGAGGCAACTGTTTTTT. Encoded protein: CASSRNPGRRLERQLFF.

The chain carries TRBV2 and TRBJ2-3, with TRBD1 matching over 7 bases. The J segment lost 3 bases and the V segment lost 9 bases, leaving 6 bases of the junction unmatched. CDR1 is SNHLY and CDR2 is FYNNEI in the germline V gene. This CDR3 region has 13 residues. DNA of the CDR3: TGTGCCAGTCGACAGGGCTTGACAGATACGCAGTATTTT. Residues: CASRQGLTDTQYF.

The genes are TRBV5-1 and TRBJ2-5; no definite D call. The CDR3 runs 15 residues. V lost 3 bases and J 2 bases, leaving 14 bases between the germline ends. Germline assignment: CDR1 SGHRS and CDR2 YFSETQ. The CDR3 nucleotides are TGCGCCAGCAGCTCTTTATCTCCGAGGCAAGAGACCCAGTACTTC. Its translation is CASSSLSPRQETQYF. The whole variable domain, remainder taken from reference TRBV5-1 and TRBJ2-5, is KAGVTQTPRYLIKTRGQQVTLSCSPISGHRSVSWYQQTPGQGLQFLFEYFSETQRNKGNFPGRFSGRQFSNSRSEMNVSTLELGDSALYLCASSSLSPRQETQYFGPGTRLLVL.

The gene calls are TRBV5-1 and TRBJ2-5; maybe TRBD1 (7 bases). The CDR3 spans 13 residues. Trimming stripped 6 bases from V and 3 bases from J, with 12 bases between. Germline V CDR1 and CDR2: SGHRS, YFSETQ. DNA for the CDR3: TGCGCCAGCAACAGGGGCGGGAAAGAGACCCAGTACTTC. Encoded protein: CASNRGGKETQYF. Drawing the rest from reference TRBV5-1 and TRBJ2-5, the complete variable domain is KAGVTQTPRYLIKTRGQQVTLSCSPISGHRSVSWYQQTPGQGLQFLFEYFSETQRNKGNFPGRFSGRQFSNSRSEMNVSTLELGDSALYLCASNRGGKETQYFGPGTRLLVL.

In its sample, this clone was seen once. This chain links TRBV9 with TRBJ2-5; TRBD2 aligns across 7 bases. The ends lost 4 bases at V and 5 bases at J; junction bases unmatched: 14. Germline lookup yields CDR1 SGDLS and CDR2 YYNGEE. This CDR3 contains 16 residues. This CDR3 is CASSPRGRGFRETQYF. The DNA of the CDR3 is TGTGCCAGCAGCCCCCGGGGGAGGGGATTTCGGGAGACCCAGTACTTC.

The gene calls are TRBV5-1 and TRBJ2-3; the match to TRBD2 covers 10 bases. Germline V gene sequence: CDR1 SGHRS, CDR2 YFSETQ. The CDR3 length is 17 residues. V shed 0 bases and J 0 bases; nucleotides not matched to a gene: 4. The CDR3 region has the DNA TGCGCCAGCAGCTTGGGTAGCGGGGGGTTTAGCACAGATACGCAGTATTTT. It is translated as CASSLGSGGFSTDTQYF.

The chain links TRBV7-3 to TRBJ2-1; weak D call: TRBD1 (7 bases). The germline V and J ends were trimmed by 2 bases and 9 bases, with 11 bases remaining between them. Germline V gene sequence: CDR1 SGHTA, CDR2 FQGTGA. The CDR3 is 13 residues long. The chain's CDR3 is CASSLQGGGEQFF. The CDR3 DNA is TGTGCCAGCAGCTTACAGGGGGGAGGTGAGCAGTTCTTC.

This sequence joins TRBV10-2 and TRBJ2-3, with a possible D match to TRBD2 (6 bases). The V gene's germline CDR1 is WSHSY and CDR2 SAAADI. The V end lost 0 bases, the J end lost 7 bases, and 20 bases lay between the germline ends. The CDR3 is 17 residues long. The CDR3 DNA reads TGCGCCAGCAGTGAGTCGAGGGCGGGATCTGGGGTAAATACGCAGTATTTT. Translated, it gives CASSESRAGSGVNTQYF.

V usage is TRBV11-3 and J usage is TRBJ2-2, with TRBD1 identical over 12 bases. The CDR3 totals 19 residues. With V trimmed by 4 bases and J by 2 bases, 11 bases remained unmatched. The germline CDR1 and CDR2 sequences are SGHNT and YENEEA. The CDR3 protein is CASSSWTGTGGGNTGELFF. CDR3 in DNA: TGTGCCAGCAGCTCATGGACCGGGACAGGGGGCGGAAACACCGGGGAGCTGTTTTTT.

The gene calls are TRBV7-8 and TRBJ2-5; a possible D gene is TRBD2 (6 bases). The CDR3 totals 13 residues. The V end was cut by 5 bases, the J end by 4 bases, with 11 bases between. The V gene's germline CDR1 is SGHVS and CDR2 FQNEAQ. CDR3 bases: TGTGCCAGCAGCCAGTTGGGGGGAGAGACCCAGTACTTC. Its translation is CASSQLGGETQYF. Supplemented by reference TRBV7-8 and TRBJ2-5, the full variable domain reads GAGVSQSPRYKVAKRGQDVALRCDPISGHVSLFWYQQALGQGPEFLTYFQNEAQLDKSGLPSDRFFAERPEGSVSTLKIQRTQQEDSAVYLCASSQLGGETQYFGPGTRLLVL.

The chain uses TRBV5-6 and TRBJ2-1; 7 bases are shared with TRBD1. Per the germline V gene, CDR1 is SGHDT and CDR2 is YYEEEE. J lost 6 bases, V lost 3 bases, and 9 bases had no gene match. The CDR3 has 15 amino acids. Here the CDR3 reads CASSSPGTVFNEQFF. The CDR3 region has the DNA TGTGCCAGCAGCTCCCCCGGGACAGTATTCAATGAGCAGTTCTTC. Full variable domain (outside the CDR3, taken from reference TRBV5-6 and TRBJ2-1): DAGVTQSPTHLIKTRGQQVTLRCSPKSGHDTVSWYQQALGQGPQFIFQYYEEEERQRGNFPDRFSGHQFPNYSSELNVNALLLGDSALYLCASSSPGTVFNEQFFGPGTRLTVL.

Here the CDR3 reads CASSFGTGFVQPQHF. The CDR3, as DNA: TGTGCCAGCAGCTTCGGGACAGGGTTCGTTCAGCCCCAGCATTTT. This chain links TRBV7-9 with TRBJ1-5; TRBD1 matches at 9 bases. The germline V gene has CDR1 SEHNR and CDR2 FQNEAQ (reference sequence). This CDR3 is 15 amino acids long. The V segment lost 3 bases and the J segment 6 bases; nucleotides outside the gene matches: 6.

The chain employs TRBV19 and TRBJ2-7, with D possibly TRBD1 on 6 matching bases. V dropped 0 bases and J dropped 2 bases, with 8 bases sitting between them. Germline V lookup: CDR1 LNHDA, CDR2 SQIVND (reference sequence). The CDR3 is 14 amino acids. For the CDR3, the DNA is TGTGCCAGTAGTATAGACAGGGGTCCCTACGAGCAGTACTTC. Its translation is CASSIDRGPYEQYF.

This clone came up once. The chain recombines TRBV7-9 with TRBJ2-7, with 7 bases lining up with TRBD1. This CDR3 is 15 amino acids long. With V trimmed by 4 bases and J by 0 bases, 6 bases remained unmatched. CDR1 SEHNR and CDR2 FQNEAQ come from the germline V gene (reference sequence). The CDR3 bases are TGTGCCAGCAGCTCACCTCGGGACAGCTCCTACGAGCAGTACTTC. Residues: CASSSPRDSSYEQYF.